Shown below are 22 T cell receptor beta chains from a single sample sequenced in a study of identical twins. One entry per CDR3 protein results from TCRdb running MiXCR on the 5' RACE reads. The table lists 510,000 or so distinct CDR3 sequences, about 15% of them singletons. These data were also filed under a second study, of yellow fever vaccine responses in identical twins.

Material: CD4+ T cells sorted from blood. The receptor source for this set is a woman in her late teens or twenties in good health.

The chain employs TRBV7-8 and TRBJ1-1, with 8 bases that match TRBD1. The CDR3 covers 16 residues. CDR1 SGHVS and CDR2 FQNEAQ come from the germline V gene. The junction had 13 bases not matched to a gene; V was cut back by 5 bases and J by 5 bases. The CDR3 here is CASSLSPQGAYTEAFF. CDR3 nucleotides: TGTGCCAGCAGCCTCTCACCTCAGGGGGCGTATACTGAAGCTTTCTTT.

The chain carries TRBV29-1 and TRBJ2-1; 11 bases map to TRBD2. V lost 7 bases to trimming and J lost 1 base; unmatched junction nucleotides: 6. In germline, CDR1 is SQVTM, CDR2 ANQGSEA. CDR3 length: 15 residues. As DNA, the CDR3 is TGCAGCGACCGACTAGCGGGAACGTCCTACAATGAGCAGTTCTTC. It codes for CSDRLAGTSYNEQFF.

This clonotype was counted only a few times. J is TRBJ2-5 and V is TRBV14, with D possibly matching TRBD2 (6 bases). Germline assignment: CDR1 SGHDN and CDR2 FVKESK. The CDR3 contains 15 residues. V was clipped by 4 bases and J by 1 base, with 13 bases between them. CDR3 region: CASSRKQTSQETQYF. The DNA for the CDR3 is TGTGCCAGCAGCCGGAAACAGACTAGCCAAGAGACCCAGTACTTC.

This rearrangement joins TRBV7-8 to TRBJ2-5; a possible D gene is TRBD1 (6 bases). Germline lookup yields CDR1 SGHVS and CDR2 FQNEAQ. This CDR3 is 13 amino acids long. Trimming took 5 bases from V and 6 from J, leaving 13 bases between them. CDR3 nucleotide sequence: TGTGCCAGCAGCCCGAGGACAGAAAAGACCCAGTACTTC. Residues: CASSPRTEKTQYF.

This clonotype was seen repeatedly, ten times or more. V usage is TRBV12-3 or TRBV12-4 and J usage is TRBJ1-4, with a weak D call TRBD1 (5 bases). Trimming stripped 8 bases from V and 9 bases from J, with 10 bases between. This CDR3 is built from 11 residues. CDR3 nucleotide sequence: TGTGCCAGCCGTGGGACCCAAAAACTGTTTTTT. Translation: CASRGTQKLFF.

This clonotype was seen a handful of times. This chain uses TRBV5-1 with TRBJ2-3; 11 bases match TRBD2. V dropped 1 base and J dropped 2; count of bases not matched to a gene: 6. This CDR3 has 17 amino acids. Looked up from germline, CDR1 is SGHRS and CDR2 is YFSETQ. The CDR3 bases are TGCGCCAGCAGCTTGAGGGCTAGCGGGAGGTTCACAGATACGCAGTATTTT. This encodes CASSLRASGRFTDTQYF.

This clonotype was seen a handful of times. This chain connects TRBV20-1 to TRBJ2-1; 8 bases map to TRBD2. This CDR3 spans 14 amino acids. V shed 0 bases and J 4 bases; nucleotides not matched to a gene: 2. The germline V gene has CDR1 DFQATT and CDR2 SNEGSKA (reference sequence). The CDR3, as DNA: TGCAGTGCTAGAGATACTAGCGGATACAATGAGCAGTTCTTC. Protein sequence: CSARDTSGYNEQFF.

This chain links TRBV20-1 with TRBJ1-4, with 7 bases lining up with TRBD1. The CDR3 totals 12 residues. V lost 6 bases and J lost 8; bases outside the gene matches: 6. Germline CDR1 is DFQATT and CDR2 is SNEGSKA (reference sequence). The CDR3 loop is CSATRQGEKLFF. The DNA for the CDR3 is TGCAGTGCGACCCGACAGGGCGAAAAACTGTTTTTT.

The chain couples TRBV5-1 to TRBJ1-1; 7 bases match TRBD1. The CDR3 has 14 amino acids. From germline, CDR1 is SGHRS and CDR2 YFSETQ. J lost 0 bases, V lost 4 bases, and 3 bases had no gene match. The CDR3: CASSATGMNTEAFF. In DNA, the CDR3 is TGCGCCAGCAGCGCGACAGGGATGAACACTGAAGCTTTCTTT.

This chain connects TRBV12-3 or TRBV12-4 to TRBJ2-4, with 7 bases aligning to TRBD1. There are 16 residues in the CDR3. V was clipped by 6 bases and J by 0 bases; unmatched bases: 8. Here the CDR3 reads CASSGGQDLAKNIQYF. The DNA of the CDR3 is TGTGCCAGCAGCGGCGGACAGGACCTAGCCAAAAACATTCAGTACTTC.

This clonotype was observed a handful of times. The chain couples TRBV20-1 to TRBJ2-1; D could derive from TRBD1 or TRBD2 (5 bases each). From germline, CDR1 is DFQATT and CDR2 SNEGSKA (reference sequence). V was shortened by 3 bases and J by 7 bases, with 10 bases between the two germline ends. CDR3 length equals 12 residues. The CDR3 spells CSASLGENEQFF. CDR3 DNA sequence: TGCAGTGCTAGTCTAGGGGAGAATGAGCAGTTCTTC.

The rearrangement links TRBV12-3 or TRBV12-4 to TRBJ2-3; 13 bases align to TRBD2. Trimming at V came to 3 bases and at J to 7 bases, leaving 4 bases not matched to a gene. This CDR3 is built from 15 residues. Written as DNA, the CDR3 is TGTGCCAGCAGTTTGGGGGGACTAGCGGGGCATACGCAGTATTTT. Protein product: CASSLGGLAGHTQYF.

This clonotype occurred many times. The gene calls are TRBV28 and TRBJ2-2; D remains ambiguous. This CDR3 spans 16 amino acids. Trimming shortened V by 3 bases and J by 0 bases, and 11 bases separated the two germline ends. In germline, CDR1 is MDHEN, CDR2 SYDVKM. CDR3 amino acids: CASSLLGRTNTGELFF. CDR3 sequence (DNA): TGTGCCAGCAGTTTGTTGGGCAGGACGAACACCGGGGAGCTGTTTTTT.

The chain joins TRBV11-2 to TRBJ1-1; 7 bases are a match to TRBD1. V lost 4 bases, J lost 8 bases, and 4 bases stayed unmatched. The germline V gene has CDR1 SGHAT and CDR2 FQNNGV. This CDR3 is 12 amino acids long. The CDR3 coding sequence is TGTGCCAGCAGCTACAGGGGCTGGGAAGCTTTCTTT. Translation: CASSYRGWEAFF.

This clonotype has a handful of counts. The chain couples TRBV10-1 to TRBJ2-2; 7 nucleotides line up with TRBD1. The CDR3 is 13 residues long. The junction had 3 bases not matched to a gene; V was cut back by 10 bases and J by 1 base. Germline-derived CDR1 and CDR2 are WNHNN and SYGVQD (reference sequence). CDR3 sequence (DNA): TGCGCCACCAGACAGGGGAACACCGGGGAGCTGTTTTTT. It encodes CATRQGNTGELFF.

Only a few counts were recorded for this clonotype. The gene calls are TRBV7-9 and TRBJ2-2; D may be TRBD1 or TRBD2 (5 bases each). Trimming pared 6 bases from V and 3 bases from J, leaving 11 bases between. The CDR3 length is 14 residues. Germline-derived CDR1 and CDR2 are SEHNR and FQNEAQ (reference sequence). The CDR3 DNA sequence: TGTGCCAGCAGACTGGGGGATCACACCGGGGAGCTGTTTTTT. It codes for CASRLGDHTGELFF. Full variable domain (outside the CDR3, taken from reference TRBV7-9 and TRBJ2-2): DTGVSQNPRHKITKRGQNVTFRCDPISEHNRLYWYRQTLGQGPEFLTYFQNEAQLEKSRLLSDRFSAERPKGSFSTLEIQRTEQGDSAMYLCASRLGDHTGELFFGEGSRLTVL.

This chain connects TRBV5-1 to TRBJ2-2, with D maybe TRBD1 (7 bases). The germline V and J ends were trimmed by 1 base and 4 bases, with 11 bases remaining between them. CDR3 length: 15 residues. Germline V CDR1 and CDR2: SGHRS, YFSETQ. Written as DNA, the CDR3 is TGCGCCAGCAGCTTGATGCAGGGGGGCACCGGGGAGCTGTTTTTT. Protein: CASSLMQGGTGELFF.

CDR3 residues: CASSPTGGANVLTF. The CDR3 DNA follows: TGTGCCAGCAGTCCTACGGGCGGGGCCAACGTCCTGACTTTC. The V and J genes are TRBV12-3 or TRBV12-4 and TRBJ2-6; D remains unclear. The CDR3 spans 14 residues. V lost 5 bases and J lost 4, with 9 bases in between.

This clonotype was recorded once. Mismatch with germline at one junction end may stem from a read error. V and J are TRBV7-2 and TRBJ2-1, with unresolved D. Germline-derived CDR1 and CDR2 are SGHTA and FQGNSA. The CDR3 consists of 14 residues. In DNA, the CDR3 is TGTGCCGGCAGCTTAACCCCGGTTATGAATGAGCAGTTCTTC. Its translation: CAGSLTPVMNEQFF.

This clonotype has only a few counts. The V call is TRBV4-2, the J call TRBJ2-3; 11 bases are shared with TRBD2. Germline values: CDR1 LGHNA, CDR2 YNFKEQ. The CDR3 runs 16 residues. J lost 2 bases, V lost 4 bases, and 5 bases had no gene match. In nucleotides, the CDR3 is TGTGCCAGCAGCCGATCGACTAGCGGGGCCACAGATACGCAGTATTTT. Translation: CASSRSTSGATDTQYF.

The chain has TRBV20-1 and TRBJ2-7, with 9 bases matching TRBD2. Germline CDR1 is DFQATT and CDR2 is SNEGSKA (reference sequence). The CDR3 consists of 14 residues. V dropped 6 bases and J dropped 7; count of bases not matched to a gene: 13. CDR3 bases: TGCAGTGCCAAGCCGACTAGCGGAGGGGGGGAGCAGTACTTC. The encoded protein is CSAKPTSGGGEQYF.

The chain recombines TRBV9 with TRBJ2-5; D not resolved. Trimming cost V 2 bases and J 2 bases, with 7 bases left between them. The CDR3 runs to 13 residues. Germline loops: CDR1 SGDLS, CDR2 YYNGEE. In nucleotides, the CDR3 is TGTGCCAGCAGCGTGACCGAGCAAGAGACCCAGTACTTC. It encodes CASSVTEQETQYF.